Below, one TCR beta chain is given with its context. This clonotype was observed a handful of times. The target of this receptor is not known. Base qualities are missing; no much larger clone stands one base away. Receptor amplification or capture employed PCR. TCR sequencing of DNA from cultured CD4+ T cells used the Oncomine TCR Beta short-read assay at the Johns Hopkins FTIC core. The QIAamp micro DNA kit was used to extract genomic DNA from the cultured CD4+ T cells. Oncomine TCR Beta libraries from cultured CD4+ T cells were pooled with unique dual indexes and sequenced on an Illumina iSeq 100. The source study handled its data this way. Non-productive sequences were filtered out, and CDR3s that did not start with C, did not end with F or W, or were shorter than 7 amino acids were discarded. Antigen-specific clonotypes were identified with the MANAFEST web application by comparing peptide-stimulated wells with reference and other culture wells. To be called positive, a clone needed an FDR below 0.05, an odds ratio above 5, and a productive frequency above 0.1% in at least two of three replicate wells. Cross-reactive clonotypes were defined as significantly expanded in both SARS-CoV-2 spike wells and at least one common cold coronavirus spike condition. Similarity between CDR3 sequences was evaluated in R version 3.6.1 using Levenshtein distances (stringdist) and unrooted phylogenetic trees (ape). The public reads were reprocessed in TCRdb via fastp at Q25 and MiXCR, keeping in-frame beta chains. Each CDR3 protein appears once, grouped with its most common genes and DNA. The V and J calls, along with clone size, are taken from TCRdb and not from the paper's own processing. The sample table holds around 25,000 distinct CDR3 sequences, of which 28% were seen once. Together, the top ten hold just over 7% of the sample.

Looking up the germline V gene (reference sequence) yields CDR1 MNHEY and CDR2 SMNVEV. Counted from cysteine to phenylalanine, this CDR3 has 16 amino acids. Only CDR3 DNA remains: 48 bases, in frame from the first base. V sheds 3 bases and J sheds 11 bases, leaving 20 bases between their ends. The sample originates from a study of vaccination and CD4 T cells after COVID-19 (dated by TCRdb to 2021 to 2024). A note on the overall study: Every convalescent patient had a positive nasal swab PCR test for SARS-CoV-2, with mild disease in several patients and severe disease in one. Participants received two doses of either the Pfizer-BioNTech BNT162b2 vaccine (n=8) or the Moderna mRNA-1273 vaccine (n=2). The convalescent cohort comprised six males and four females, including two Hispanic individuals, seven Caucasians, two Asians and one multiracial person. In control cultures, a CEFX viral epitope pool was used as positive control, an HIV-1 Nef peptide pool was used as negative control, or no peptide was added. The cultures were stimulated with overlapping spike peptide pools from SARS-CoV-2 and from the common cold coronaviruses HCoV-NL63, HCoV-OC43 and HCoV-229E. In around nine COVID-19 convalescent patients and a few infection-naive healthy vaccine recipients, the spike-specific CD4+ TCR repertoire before mRNA vaccination was compared with the repertoire after mRNA vaccination. A few convalescent patients were sampled both early after vaccination (day 14) and late after vaccination (days 161 to 241). Post-vaccine blood samples were obtained a median of about 70 days after the second vaccine dose, with a range of 14 to 241 days. Post-COVID blood samples from convalescent patients were collected a median of approximately 93 days after diagnosis, with a range of 35 to 161 days.

Points the paper makes about the study in general: In convalescent patients, nearly all vaccine-specific clones (304 of 307) were found to be mono-reactive for SARS-CoV-2 spike rather than cross-reactive with common cold coronaviruses. Although the median number of SARS-CoV-2-reactive clonotypes went up from some 23 after infection to 38 after vaccination, the increase was not significant. The study included relatively few convalescent patients and did not analyze early timepoints after natural infection. In convalescent patients, a median roughly 88% of post-vaccine SARS-CoV-2-reactive clones were detected only after vaccination, suggesting vaccine-specific priming.

The time point label, as the study defines it: late sampling 161 to 241 days after vaccination in a few convalescent patients. The label giving this sample's treatment or condition can be read as: roughly 10-day PBMC culture with coronavirus spike peptide pools or control peptides (ViraFEST assay). The study used the ViraFEST assay, which expanded antigen-specific T cells with peptide pools and then identified expanded clonotypes by TCR sequencing. The positive SARS-CoV-2 PCR tests of the convalescent patients were dated from March to December 2020, before the Alpha, Beta and Delta variants emerged in the United States. Over 1.5 million PBMCs per well were cultured in IMDM with roughly 5.2% human AB serum and 8.5 to 10 IU/ml IL-2, plus 10 ug/ml peptide pools. On days 3 and 7, half of the culture medium was replaced with fresh IL-2-containing medium. After ten to eleven days of culture, CD4+ T cells were isolated by negative selection using the EasySep CD4+ T cell isolation kit. Ficoll-Paque Plus gradient centrifugation was used to isolate PBMCs from whole blood, and the isolated PBMCs were then either used fresh or cryopreserved at -140C. Culture conditions were generally each tested in triplicate wells.

This sequence was found in a human donor who had recovered from COVID-19. The specimen was CD4+ T cells from blood, cultured in vitro, collected about 7 months after SARS-CoV-2 vaccination. The chain is encoded by TRBV27 joined to TRBJ1-6; a tentative D call is TRBD1 (5 bases match). The DNA is as follows: TGTGCCAGCAGTTTCCTCCCCACCAGGGAAAGGACACCCCTCCACTTT. It is translated as CASSFLPTRERTPLHF.